This TCR beta chain was captured in a study of cytomegalovirus exposure and HLA in healthy donors. Study-level background: The approximately 120 validation repertoires, a later analysis reported, used the same platform as the approximately 670 first-cohort repertoires. Study-wide points: Among TCR beta chains, those listed as cytomegalovirus-associated numbered approximately 150. Among the CMV-associated chains, a few were confirmed in vitro as specific for CMV antigens.

CDR1 SGHRS and CDR2 YFSETQ come from the germline V gene. The CDR3 totals 17 residues. Trimming removed 0 bases from V and 1 base from J; junction bases left unmatched: 8. TCRdb keeps only in-frame clones here, not all; method: immunoSEQ multiplex PCR. The sample gives 280,000 or so clones, 88% of which show up once; around 0.9% is in the top ten. With regard to this clone: The antigen is unknown.

Sequencing was performed on PBMCs. The clonotype was recovered from a woman between 18 and 30 years old in good health and CMV-seronegative. The rearrangement links TRBV5-1 to TRBJ2-7, with 9 bases that match TRBD2. The CDR3: CASSLVGGRAGSYEQYF. The CDR3 bases are TGCGCCAGCAGCTTGGTGGGCGGGAGGGCCGGGTCCTACGAGCAGTACTTC.